The T cell receptor beta chain under discussion was sequenced for a study of blood T cell repertoires in COVID-19. Study as a whole: Samples taken during acute and convalescent COVID-19 were collected in the United States, Italy and Spain. From T cells, B-cell-depleted T cells, or PBMCs came the material, which was cDNA or gDNA.

The germline V gene has CDR1 MNHEY and CDR2 SVGEGT. This CDR3 has 15 amino acids. The trim removed 5 bases at V and 0 bases at J, leaving 4 bases unmatched. Authors' data handling: Estimates of nucleated cell counts were drawn from the amplification of reference gene primers. Only in-frame clones appear in the TCRdb table, and some are missing; sequencing was by immunoSEQ multiplex PCR. The D gene and trimming were derived from the DNA, and the V and J assignments and clone size from that table. The sample yields fewer than 450,000 clones, 90% to 95% seen once. The count of this clone is one. The TCR originated in a woman between 18 and 29 years old who had recovered from COVID-19. V is TRBV6-2 or TRBV6-3 and J is TRBJ2-1; TRBD2 aligns across 7 bases. Sequences were obtained from peripheral blood. The CDR3 bases are TGTGCCAGCAGTCTACTAGCGTCCTCCTACAATGAGCAGTTCTTC. It is translated as CASSLLASSYNEQFF.